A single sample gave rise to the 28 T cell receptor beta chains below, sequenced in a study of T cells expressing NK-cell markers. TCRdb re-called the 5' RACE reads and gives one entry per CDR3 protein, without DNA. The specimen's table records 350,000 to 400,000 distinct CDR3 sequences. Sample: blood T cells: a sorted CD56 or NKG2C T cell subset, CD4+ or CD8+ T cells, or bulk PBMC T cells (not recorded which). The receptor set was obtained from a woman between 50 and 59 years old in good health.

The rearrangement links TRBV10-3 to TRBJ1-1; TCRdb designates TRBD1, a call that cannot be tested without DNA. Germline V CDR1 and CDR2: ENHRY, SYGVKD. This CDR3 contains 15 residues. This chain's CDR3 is CAISESVATGFAAFF.

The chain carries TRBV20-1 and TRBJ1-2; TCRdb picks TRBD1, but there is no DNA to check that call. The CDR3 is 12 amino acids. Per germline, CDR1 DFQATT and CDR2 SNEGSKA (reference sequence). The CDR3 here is CSDGSGGGGYTF.

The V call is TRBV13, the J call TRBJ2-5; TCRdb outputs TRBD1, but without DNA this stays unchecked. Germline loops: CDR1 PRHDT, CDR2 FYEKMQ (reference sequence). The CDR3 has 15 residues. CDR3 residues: CASTFYRGRGETQYF.

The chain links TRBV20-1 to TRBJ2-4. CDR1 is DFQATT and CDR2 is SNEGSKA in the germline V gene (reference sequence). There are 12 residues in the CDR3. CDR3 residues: CSADITRDIQYF.

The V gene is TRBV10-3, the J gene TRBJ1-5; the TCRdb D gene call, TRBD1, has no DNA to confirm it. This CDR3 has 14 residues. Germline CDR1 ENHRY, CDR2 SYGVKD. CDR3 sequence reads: CAISRDRTSQPQHF.

The CDR3 sequence is CASSPAGTYGYTF. The V and J genes are TRBV27 and TRBJ1-2; TCRdb selects TRBD1, and the lack of DNA leaves this call unchecked. The CDR3 is 13 residues long. Germline-derived CDR1 and CDR2 are MNHEY and SMNVEV (reference sequence).

CDR3 in amino acids: CAISYDPGQANYGYTF. The rearrangement uses TRBV10-3 and TRBJ1-2; without DNA, the TCRdb call of TRBD1 cannot be checked. CDR3 length: 16 amino acids. Looked up from germline, CDR1 is ENHRY and CDR2 is SYGVKD.

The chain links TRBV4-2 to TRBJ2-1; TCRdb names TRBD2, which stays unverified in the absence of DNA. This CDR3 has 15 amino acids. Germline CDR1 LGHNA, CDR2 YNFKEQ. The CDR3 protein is CASSQGLAGKNEQFF.

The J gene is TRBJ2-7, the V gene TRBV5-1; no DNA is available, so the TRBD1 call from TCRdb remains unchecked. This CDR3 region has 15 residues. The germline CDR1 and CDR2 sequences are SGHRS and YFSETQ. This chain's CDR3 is CASNLNAWGVNEQYF.

This CDR3 is CASRQATNTEAFF. The chain joins TRBV7-6 to TRBJ1-1. Germline CDR1 reads SGHVS; CDR2 reads FNYEAQ. This CDR3 contains 13 residues.

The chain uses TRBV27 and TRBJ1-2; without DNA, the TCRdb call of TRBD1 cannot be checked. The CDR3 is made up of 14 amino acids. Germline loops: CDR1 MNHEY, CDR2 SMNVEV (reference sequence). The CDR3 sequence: CASSRGGGLYGYTF.

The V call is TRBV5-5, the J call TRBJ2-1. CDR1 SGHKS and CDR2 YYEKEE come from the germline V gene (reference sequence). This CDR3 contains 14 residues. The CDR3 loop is CASSSALVYNEQFF.

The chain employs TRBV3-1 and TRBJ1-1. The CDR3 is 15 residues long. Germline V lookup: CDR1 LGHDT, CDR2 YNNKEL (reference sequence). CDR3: CASSPRGTANTEAFF.

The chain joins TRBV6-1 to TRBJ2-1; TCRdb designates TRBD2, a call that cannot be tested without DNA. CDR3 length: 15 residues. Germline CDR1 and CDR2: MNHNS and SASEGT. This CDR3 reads CASSAEGSSYNEQFF.

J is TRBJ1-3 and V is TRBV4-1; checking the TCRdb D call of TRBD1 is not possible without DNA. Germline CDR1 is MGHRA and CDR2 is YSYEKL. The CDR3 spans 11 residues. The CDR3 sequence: CASSLPGTIYF.

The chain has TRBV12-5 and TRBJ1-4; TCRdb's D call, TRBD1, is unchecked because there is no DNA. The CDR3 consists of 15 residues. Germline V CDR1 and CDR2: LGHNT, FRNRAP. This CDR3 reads CASGFHRGSNEKLFF.

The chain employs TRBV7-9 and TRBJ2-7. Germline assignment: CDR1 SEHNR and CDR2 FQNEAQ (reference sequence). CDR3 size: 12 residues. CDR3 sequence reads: CASSLEVGEQYF.

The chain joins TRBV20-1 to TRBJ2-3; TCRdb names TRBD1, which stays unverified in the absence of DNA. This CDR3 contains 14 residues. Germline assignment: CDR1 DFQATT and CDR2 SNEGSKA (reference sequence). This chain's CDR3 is CSAPLGTITDTQYF.

The CDR3 loop reads CASRRGLAGGKGNYEQFF. The chain employs TRBV7-9 and TRBJ2-1; TCRdb reports TRBD2, a call that lacks DNA to check it against. The length of the CDR3 is 18 residues. Germline CDR1 SEHNR, CDR2 FQNEAQ (reference sequence).

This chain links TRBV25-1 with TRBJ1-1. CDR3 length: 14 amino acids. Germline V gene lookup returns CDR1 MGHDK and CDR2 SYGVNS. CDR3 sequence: CASREDVLNTEAFF.

The CDR3 spells CATSDWSPGKGETQYF. The V and J genes are TRBV24-1 and TRBJ2-5; without DNA, the TCRdb call of TRBD1 cannot be checked. The CDR3 extends over 16 amino acids. Germline assignment: CDR1 KGHDR and CDR2 SFDVKD.

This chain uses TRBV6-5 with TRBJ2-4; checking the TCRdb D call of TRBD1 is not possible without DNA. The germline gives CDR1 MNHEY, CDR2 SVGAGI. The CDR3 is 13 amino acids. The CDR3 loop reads CASSVGHQNIQYF.

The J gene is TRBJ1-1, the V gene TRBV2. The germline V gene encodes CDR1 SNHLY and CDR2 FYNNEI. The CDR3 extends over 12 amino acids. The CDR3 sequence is CASSEQNTEAFF.

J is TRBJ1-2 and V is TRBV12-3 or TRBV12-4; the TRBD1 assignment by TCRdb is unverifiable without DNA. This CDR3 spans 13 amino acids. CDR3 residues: CASSPGNDYGYTF.

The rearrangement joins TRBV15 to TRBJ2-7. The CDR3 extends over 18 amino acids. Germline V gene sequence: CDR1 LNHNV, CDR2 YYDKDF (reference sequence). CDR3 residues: CATSRDPHSGSSFYEQYF.

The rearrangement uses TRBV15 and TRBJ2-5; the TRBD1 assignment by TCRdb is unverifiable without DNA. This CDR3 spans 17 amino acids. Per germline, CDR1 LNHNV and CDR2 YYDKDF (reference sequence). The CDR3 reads CATSRDKEVTGEETQYF.

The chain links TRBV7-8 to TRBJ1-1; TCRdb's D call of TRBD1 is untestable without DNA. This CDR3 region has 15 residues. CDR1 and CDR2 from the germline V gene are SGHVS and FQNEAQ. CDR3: CASSLIAGVGTEAFF.

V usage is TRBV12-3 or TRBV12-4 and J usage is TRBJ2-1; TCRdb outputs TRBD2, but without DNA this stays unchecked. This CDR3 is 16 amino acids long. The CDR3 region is CASTSRELAGANEQFF.